This T cell receptor (beta chain) was recovered during a study of blood T cell repertoires in COVID-19. Looking at the study overall: There were acute and convalescent COVID-19 samples, and they came from the United States, Italy and Spain. Sources were T cells, B-cell-depleted T cells, or PBMCs; the material itself was cDNA or gDNA.

Authors' processing steps: Estimates of nucleated cell counts were drawn from the amplification of reference gene primers. Sequencing used immunoSEQ multiplex PCR; TCRdb keeps in-frame clones, though not all of them. That table gives V, J and clone size, and the DNA gave D and trimming. The sample has about 110,000 clones; approximately 81% are singletons. Germline lookup yields CDR1 LGHDT and CDR2 YNNKEL (reference sequence). V was clipped by 8 bases and J by 2 bases, with 14 bases between them. The CDR3 has 14 residues. This sequence originates from a man aged 35-49 years with acute or convalescent COVID-19. The sequenced material came from peripheral blood. The gene calls are TRBV3-1 (or the pseudogene TRBV3-2) and TRBJ2-3, with D tentatively TRBD2 (6 bases). The CDR3 sequence is CASARTGVTDTQYF. The CDR3 nucleotides are TGTGCCAGCGCCCGGACGGGAGTCACAGATACGCAGTATTTT.